Listed below are T cell receptor beta chains from one sample, sequenced in a study of cytomegalovirus exposure and HLA in healthy donors. Generated by immunoSEQ multiplex PCR, the TCRdb table keeps only in-frame clones and is missing some. The table includes 150,000 to 200,000 clones, around 80% detected once. Specimen: PBMCs. These receptors originate from a girl aged 5-17 years in good health and CMV-seropositive. CDR3s include the opening cysteine and the closing phenylalanine or tryptophan. D genes are given only for firm matches. Size is stated for part of the rows, as once, few or many counts, or as a class when the clone is expanded.

TRBV2	TRBJ2-1	.	.	TGTGCCAGCAGTGAAGGGTTCTCCTTTGCGGTCAGCTCTTACAATGAGCAGTTCTTC	CASSEGFSFAVSSYNEQFF
TRBV12-5	TRBJ2-1	.	TRBD2	TGTGCTAGTGGTTTGGCGGGGGGATACAATGAGCAGTTCTTC	CASGLAGGYNEQFF
TRBV13	TRBJ2-7	.	TRBD1	TGTGCCAGCAGCCACTCCGGGACAGGGGGCGGCGAGCAGTACTTC	CASSHSGTGGGEQYF
TRBV27	TRBJ2-7	.	.	TGTGCCAGCAGTTTAGGGACTGTGGGGGTCTACGAGCAGTACTTC	CASSLGTVGVYEQYF
TRBV18	TRBJ2-1	.	TRBD2	TGTGCCAGCTCACCCGGGACTAGCGGTTACAATGAGCAGTTCTTC	CASSPGTSGYNEQFF
TRBV7-2	TRBJ2-7	.	.	TGTGCCAGCAGCCCCCGATATAGCGGCGAGGAGCAGTACTTC	CASSPRYSGEEQYF
TRBV5-1	TRBJ2-1	.	TRBD1	TGCGCCAGCAGCGAGGGACAGTCCTACAATGAGCAGTTCTTC	CASSEGQSYNEQFF
TRBV5-4	TRBJ2-1	.	TRBD2	TGTGCCAGCAGCTCCGGGACTAGCTGGGGCTCCTACAATGAGCAGTTCTTC	CASSSGTSWGSYNEQFF
TRBV27	TRBJ1-5	once	.	TGTGCCAGCAGTATGGACAGATATAGCAATCAGCCCCAGCATTTT	CASSMDRYSNQPQHF
TRBV6-6	TRBJ1-1	.	.	TGTGCCAGCAGTCACGGACAGTTTGCTGAAGCTTTCTTT	CASSHGQFAEAFF
TRBV27	TRBJ1-1	.	.	TGTGCCAGCAGTTTATTCCAACAGGGTTCAGCTTTCTTT	CASSLFQQGSAFF
TRBV6-5	TRBJ1-2	.	.	TGTGCCAGCAGTTACTCGGGTTCGGGGGTTAAGGATGGCTACACCTTC	CASSYSGSGVKDGYTF
TRBV18	TRBJ2-7	.	.	TGTGCCAGCTCACCACAGGGGCTCCACGAGCAGTACTTC	CASSPQGLHEQYF
TRBV15	TRBJ1-4	.	TRBD1	TGTGCCACCAGCAGTGTTGGACAGGAGGGGAAAAAACTGTTTTTT	CATSSVGQEGKKLFF
TRBV5-1	TRBJ2-5	.	TRBD2	TGCGCCAGCTCCCGCTCGGCTAGCGGACTACAAGAGACCCAGTACTTC	CASSRSASGLQETQYF
TRBV7-9	TRBJ2-2	.	TRBD1	TGTGCCAGCAGCCCACTGCCTGGCCAGGGGGCGATCGCCGGCGGGGAGCTGTTTTTT	CASSPLPGQGAIAGGELFF
TRBV7-3	TRBJ1-3	.	.	TGTGCCAGCAGCTTAAGTCCCGGGGGGCCGGGAAACACCATATATTTT	CASSLSPGGPGNTIYF
TRBV5-1	TRBJ2-2	.	.	TGCGCCAGCAGCGTCCGGACGGGGGACACCGGGGAGCTGTTTTTT	CASSVRTGDTGELFF
TRBV5-4	TRBJ2-7	few	TRBD2	TGTGCCAGCAGCTTGGCGGGGGGTAGCTCCTACGAGCAGTACTTC	CASSLAGGSSYEQYF
TRBV7-2	TRBJ2-3	.	TRBD2	TGTGCCAGCAGCATAAGACTAGCGGGAGTCACAGATACGCAGTATTTT	CASSIRLAGVTDTQYF
TRBV19	TRBJ2-2	.	TRBD1	TGTGCCAGTAGTAATGGACAGGGGTACGGCACCGGGGAGCTGTTTTTT	CASSNGQGYGTGELFF
TRBV19	TRBJ1-4	.	.	TGTGCCAGTAAGGCGGGGGGACGTCGTGAAAAACTGTTTTTT	CASKAGGRREKLFF
TRBV6-5	TRBJ1-2	.	TRBD1	TGTGCCAGCAGTTACTCGACAGGGGGCTATGGCTACACCTTC	CASSYSTGGYGYTF
TRBV19	TRBJ2-1	.	TRBD1	TGTGCCAGTAGCTCGGGACAGGGGGACTACAATGAGCAGTTCTTC	CASSSGQGDYNEQFF
TRBV27	TRBJ2-1	.	.	TGTGCCAGCAGTTGGACAGAGACCCGCGATGAGCAGTTCTTC	CASSWTETRDEQFF
TRBV29-1	TRBJ1-2	.	.	TGCAGCGTTGAAGTCACAGACCGCTATGGCTACACCTTC	CSVEVTDRYGYTF
TRBV25-1	TRBJ2-7	.	.	TGTGCCAGCAGTGTAACGGACAGAGGCTACGAGCAGTACTTC	CASSVTDRGYEQYF
TRBV9	TRBJ1-2	.	.	TGTGCCAGCAGCGTAGTTCAGGGGATCACCGGTGTTAACTATGGCTACACCTTC	CASSVVQGITGVNYGYTF
TRBV30	TRBJ2-1	once	TRBD2	TGTGCCTGGAGTGTCGGACTAGCGGGAGGCCTGTTCTTC	CAWSVGLAGGLFF
TRBV19	TRBJ2-5	once	TRBD2	TGTGCCAGTAGGGGGACTAGCGGGAGGGTCCAAGAGACCCAGTACTTC	CASRGTSGRVQETQYF
TRBV7-9	TRBJ2-7	.	.	TGTGCCAGCAGCTTACCAGGAGGTGCCTACGAGCAGTACTTC	CASSLPGGAYEQYF
TRBV5-1	TRBJ2-1	.	TRBD2	TGCGCCAGCAGCCAACTAGCGGCGGACAATGAGCAGTTCTTC	CASSQLAADNEQFF
TRBV27	TRBJ2-7	.	.	TGTGCCAGCAGTTTAGTTTCTGCGGGCCCCTACGAGCAGTACTTC	CASSLVSAGPYEQYF
TRBV25-1	TRBJ1-4	.	TRBD1	TGTGCCAGCAGTAAAGCGAGGACAGGGGGCCCAACTAATGAAAAACTGTTTTTT	CASSKARTGGPTNEKLFF
TRBV7-2	TRBJ2-1	.	.	TGTGCCAGCAGCCCCCGGGTGGGCCTCAGCGGGCACTACAATGAGCAGTTCTTC	CASSPRVGLSGHYNEQFF
TRBV30	TRBJ2-7	.	.	TGTGCCTGGAGTGAGACAGATTACGAGCAGTACTTC	CAWSETDYEQYF
TRBV5-1	TRBJ2-1	.	.	TGCGCCAGCAGCTTGGAACCCCTAAGCTATGAGCAGTTCTTC	CASSLEPLSYEQFF
TRBV19	TRBJ2-2	few	TRBD1	TGTGCCAGTAGTCCTGGGGAAGGGGGCTTGGGGGAGCTGTTTTTT	CASSPGEGGLGELFF
TRBV4-1	TRBJ1-1	.	.	TGCGCCAGCAGCCAATCAGACTGGTTCACTGAAGCTTTCTTT	CASSQSDWFTEAFF
TRBV30	TRBJ1-1	.	TRBD1	TGTGCCTGGAGCCAGGGGGCCACTGAAGCTTTCTTT	CAWSQGATEAFF
TRBV27	TRBJ2-3	.	TRBD2	TGTGCCAGCAGTTTATCCCCGACTAGCGGGTGGGGGAATACGCAGTATTTT	CASSLSPTSGWGNTQYF
TRBV5-1	TRBJ2-1	.	TRBD2	TGCGCCAGCAGCTGGACTAGTCGGGTCAATGAGCAGTTCTTC	CASSWTSRVNEQFF
TRBV7-9	TRBJ1-2	.	TRBD1	TGTGCCAGCAGCTTTTCCCGGGACAGGAAATTTTATGGCTACACCTTC	CASSFSRDRKFYGYTF
TRBV5-4	TRBJ2-2	.	.	TGTGCCAGCAGCTTGACGGCTAGCGTTACCGGGGAGCTGTTTTTT	CASSLTASVTGELFF
TRBV5-1	TRBJ2-1	once	.	TGCGCCAGCAGCTCGCGGTATGCGGCCCTAGGTGAGCAGTTCTTC	CASSSRYAALGEQFF
TRBV11-2	TRBJ1-2	few	.	TGTGCCAGCAGCTTGCAGGCGTTGTCAGGCGGCTACACCTTC	CASSLQALSGGYTF
TRBV5-1	TRBJ2-7	once	TRBD1	TGCGCCAGCAGCGAAGCAGGGGACAGCTGCGAGCAGTACTTC	CASSEAGDSCEQYF
TRBV6-5	TRBJ2-2	.	.	TGTGCCAGCAGTTACTCGATAGGGAGCACCGGGGAGCTGTTTTTT	CASSYSIGSTGELFF
TRBV10-1	TRBJ2-5	.	TRBD2	TGCGCCAGCAGTGATTACGGGAGGGGCGGTGAGACCCAGTACTTC	CASSDYGRGGETQYF
TRBV18	TRBJ2-3	.	TRBD1	TGTGCCAGCTCACCAAATTTTGTAGGGGGCGGCACAGATACGCAGTATTTT	CASSPNFVGGGTDTQYF
TRBV10-2	TRBJ2-1	.	.	TGCGCCAGCAGTGTATCACGGGAAGCCCCCTACAATGAGCAGTTCTTC	CASSVSREAPYNEQFF
TRBV29-1	TRBJ2-7	once	TRBD1	TGCAGCGTAGGGGAGACAGGGTCTCCCTACGAGCAGTACTTC	CSVGETGSPYEQYF
TRBV19	TRBJ1-5	.	.	TGTGCCAGTAGTATAGAAAGAGCAGGGCCGAGCAATCAGCCCCAGCATTTT	CASSIERAGPSNQPQHF
TRBV9	TRBJ2-6	.	.	TGTGCCAGCAGCGTATTTAGCTCTGGGGCCAACGTCCTGACTTTC	CASSVFSSGANVLTF
TRBV25-1	TRBJ2-1	.	TRBD2	TGTGCCAGCAGTGAATTAAGGGGACTAGCGGCGGACAATGAGCAGTTCTTC	CASSELRGLAADNEQFF